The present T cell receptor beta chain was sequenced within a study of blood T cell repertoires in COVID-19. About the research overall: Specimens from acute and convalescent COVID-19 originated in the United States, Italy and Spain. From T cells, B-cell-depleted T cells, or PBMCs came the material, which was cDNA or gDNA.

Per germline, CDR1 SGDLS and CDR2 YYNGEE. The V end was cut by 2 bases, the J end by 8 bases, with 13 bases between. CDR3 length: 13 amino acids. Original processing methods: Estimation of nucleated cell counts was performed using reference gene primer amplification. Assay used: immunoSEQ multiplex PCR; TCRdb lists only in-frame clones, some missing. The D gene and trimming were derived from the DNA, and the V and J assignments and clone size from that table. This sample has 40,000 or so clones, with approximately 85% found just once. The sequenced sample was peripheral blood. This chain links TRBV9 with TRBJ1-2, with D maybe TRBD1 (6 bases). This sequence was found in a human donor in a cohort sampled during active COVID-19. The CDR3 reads CASSVIPGVGYTF. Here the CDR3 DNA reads TGTGCCAGCAGCGTCATTCCAGGGGTCGGCTACACCTTC.